This T cell receptor beta chain was sequenced during a study of early T cells in non-severe SARS-CoV-2 infection. This clonotype was seen a few times. The CDR3 extends over 16 amino acids. V lost 4 bases to trimming and J lost 7 bases; unmatched junction nucleotides: 12. Germline V lookup: CDR1 SQVTM, CDR2 ANQGSEA. Each CDR3 protein gets one entry after TCRdb re-called the 5' RACE reads with MiXCR. This sample has roughly 88,000 distinct CDR3 sequences, with 14% found just once. This TCR was sampled from an adult who was a healthcare worker with PCR-confirmed SARS-CoV-2 infection or an uninfected control (not recorded which). Sequencing was performed on whole blood. V and J are TRBV29-1 and TRBJ1-6; 8 nucleotides match TRBD1. As DNA, the CDR3 is TGCAGCGTTGCCCAAGGCGGACAGGGCAGGAATTCACCCCTCCACTTT. As protein: CSVAQGGQGRNSPLHF.